The clone carrying this T cell receptor beta chain showed up just a few times. The sample is drawn from a study of blood T cell repertoires in COVID-19. Overall study context: Samples of COVID-19 (acute and convalescent) were obtained from the United States, Italy and Spain.

In the authors' workflow: Reference gene primer amplification in the assay estimated nucleated cell counts. The assay was immunoSEQ multiplex PCR, and TCRdb's table has in-frame clones only and misses some. That table furnishes V, J and clone size, whereas the DNA furnished D and trimming. In the table there are 250,000 or so clones, about 83% of which are singletons. The CDR3 runs to 14 residues. CDR1 and CDR2 from the germline V gene are WNHNN and SYGVQD (reference sequence). The trim removed 4 bases at V and 7 bases at J, leaving 8 bases unmatched. This clonotype originated in a man aged 25-45 years who had recovered from COVID-19. The J gene is TRBJ2-7, the V gene TRBV10-1; 9 positions match TRBD2. Specimen: peripheral blood. The CDR3, as DNA: TGCGCCAGCAGTGTCATAGCGGGGGAGGGTGAGCAGTACTTC. Translation: CASSVIAGEGEQYF.